This paragraph covers one T cell receptor beta chain sequence. Its matching antigen is unknown. TCRB transcripts that were expressed got sequenced, as all of the isolated RNA had been reverse transcribed. TCRdb's copy holds only in-frame clones and misses some; the assay was immunoSEQ multiplex PCR. Altogether 160,000 or so clones are present, approximately 10% being singletons, with the ten largest covering under 2.5%. This sample is drawn from a study of beta chain features in type 1 diabetes. The junction had 6 bases not matched to a gene; V was cut back by 5 bases and J by 3 bases. The CDR3 spans 15 residues. Germline loops: CDR1 MNHNY, CDR2 SVGAGI (reference sequence). Findings of the study overall: PCR might preferentially amplify shorter templates, equally in patients and controls. Compared to healthy donors, patients appeared to have naive, central memory and Treg TCRB repertoires that were more alike.

This chain connects TRBV6-6 to TRBJ2-3; 9 bases align to TRBD1. This TCR was sampled from a man younger than 30 in good health. Sample: central memory CD4+ T cells from blood. Here the CDR3 DNA reads TGTGCCAGCAGTCCGGGACAGGGAGGGACAGATACGCAGTATTTT. Its protein product is CASSPGQGGTDTQYF.